Listed below are T cell receptor beta chains from one sample, sequenced in a study of siplizumab effects on memory and regulatory T cells. TCRdb keeps only in-frame clones here, not all; method: immunoSEQ multiplex PCR. The repertoire holds about 60,000 clones, with around 78% as singletons. Sequencing input: memory CD4+ T cells sorted from blood. The receptors were sampled from a human donor in good health. The CDR3 runs from the conserved cysteine through the conserved F or W. The D gene is left open where the match is weak. Clone size is stated in some rows and not others, as once, few, many or a class when expanded.

cdr3_length | clone_size | j_call | d_call | v_call | cdr3_aa | cdr3_nt
13 | . | TRBJ1-5 | . | TRBV18 | CASSAASNQPQHF | TGTGCCAGCTCGGCAGCTAGCAATCAGCCCCAGCATTTT
16 | . | TRBJ1-2 | . | TRBV4-1 | CASSQGYKSASYGYTF | TGCGCCAGCAGCCAAGGATATAAGTCCGCTAGCTATGGCTACACCTTC
14 | . | TRBJ2-7 | . | TRBV6-5 | CASSRGRENYEQYF | TGTGCCAGCAGCAGGGGCAGGGAAAATTACGAGCAGTACTTC
14 | few | TRBJ2-3 | TRBD2 | TRBV11-2 | CASSQTSQGITQYF | TGTGCCAGCAGCCAGACTAGCCAGGGTATTACGCAGTATTTT
13 | . | TRBJ2-5 | . | TRBV6-1 | CASSEVWLETQYF | TGTGCCAGCAGTGAAGTTTGGCTAGAGACCCAGTACTTC
15 | . | TRBJ2-7 | . | TRBV7-8 | CASSPRRDTTYEQYF | TGTGCCAGCAGCCCTCGCCGGGACACCACCTACGAGCAGTACTTC
14 | . | TRBJ1-5 | TRBD1 | TRBV6-1 | CASYGTGNNQPQHF | TGTGCCAGTTACGGGACAGGGAACAATCAGCCCCAGCATTTT
14 | . | TRBJ1-2 | TRBD1 | TRBV2 | CASSGQGTGYGYTF | TGTGCCAGCAGTGGACAGGGTACTGGGTATGGCTACACCTTC
15 | . | TRBJ1-5 | . | TRBV19 | CASSEQGSSNQPQHF | TGTGCCAGTAGCGAACAGGGCTCTAGCAATCAGCCCCAGCATTTT
13 | . | TRBJ1-5 | . | TRBV6-5 | CASSPEDRQPQHF | TGTGCCAGCAGCCCCGAAGATCGTCAGCCCCAGCATTTT
19 | . | TRBJ2-3 | TRBD1 | TRBV5-8 | CASSLRTTGGLWGTDTQYF | TGTGCCAGCAGCTTGCGAACTACAGGGGGCCTATGGGGCACAGATACGCAGTATTTT
13 | once | TRBJ1-1 | . | TRBV6-6 | CASSRGTSTEAFF | TGTGCCAGCAGTCGAGGGACATCCACTGAAGCTTTCTTT
15 | . | TRBJ2-3 | . | TRBV21-1 | CASSNEDRVDGAQYF | TGTGCCAGCAGCAACGAAGACAGGGTCGATGGGGCGCAGTATTTT
17 | few | TRBJ2-7 | TRBD2 | TRBV13 | CASSSAGSSGLPYEQYF | TGTGCCAGCAGCTCCGCGGGAAGCTCGGGACTACCCTACGAGCAGTACTTC
14 | . | TRBJ1-1 | . | TRBV19 | CASTSQSRDWEAFF | TGTGCCAGTACCAGCCAATCAAGGGATTGGGAAGCTTTCTTT
11 | . | TRBJ1-3 | TRBD1 | TRBV29-1 | CSVEAGGAIYF | TGCAGCGTTGAAGCAGGGGGCGCCATATATTTT
15 | . | TRBJ2-1 | TRBD2 | TRBV6-1 | CASSGLAGPYNEQFF | TGTGCCAGCAGTGGACTAGCGGGACCTTACAATGAGCAGTTCTTC
14 | . | TRBJ1-1 | . | TRBV18 | CASSPTRPTVEAFF | TGTGCCAGCTCACCTACCCGACCCACCGTTGAAGCTTTCTTT
16 | . | TRBJ2-7 | . | TRBV7-9 | CASSLGRGVIDYEQYF | TGTGCCAGCAGCTTGGGCAGGGGGGTAATAGACTACGAGCAGTACTTC
15 | . | TRBJ2-2 | . | TRBV10-3 | CAINRGAANTGELFF | TGTGCCATCAATAGGGGGGCAGCGAACACCGGGGAGCTGTTTTTT
15 | few | TRBJ2-2 | . | TRBV19 | CASGLGSGVTGELFF | TGTGCCAGTGGGCTAGGTAGCGGCGTCACCGGGGAGCTGTTTTTT
15 | . | TRBJ1-3 | . | TRBV7-2 | CASSPQGPSGNTIYF | TGTGCCAGCAGCCCCCAAGGGCCATCTGGAAACACCATATATTTT
13 | . | TRBJ1-2 | . | TRBV10-3 | CAISAGTNYGYTF | TGTGCCATCAGTGCAGGGACTAACTATGGCTACACCTTC
16 | . | TRBJ1-6 | TRBD1 | TRBV4-1 | CASSQIGTADNSPLHF | TGCGCCAGCAGCCAGATTGGGACAGCCGATAATTCACCCCTCCACTTT
14 | . | TRBJ2-1 | . | TRBV28 | CASSPPSRVDEQFF | TGTGCCAGCAGCCCCCCCAGTAGGGTGGATGAGCAGTTCTTC
14 | few | TRBJ1-1 | . | TRBV7-9 | CASSLEGGRTEAFF | TGTGCCAGCAGCTTAGAGGGGGGACGGACTGAAGCTTTCTTT
16 | . | TRBJ2-5 | . | TRBV7-2 | CASSFPPGQGRETQYF | TGTGCCAGCAGCTTCCCCCCAGGCCAGGGACGGGAGACCCAGTACTTC
18 | . | TRBJ2-7 | TRBD1 | TRBV15 | CATSRAQTGKRAPYEQYF | TGTGCCACCAGCAGAGCCCAGACAGGGAAAAGGGCCCCCTACGAGCAGTACTTC